This entry features one T cell receptor beta chain sequence. Its antigen is as yet unknown. The data stem from a study of monozygotic twins with inflammatory bowel disease. The CDR3 extends over 12 amino acids. The V gene's germline CDR1 is DFQATT and CDR2 SNEGSKA (reference sequence). Notes on the study in general: With others, IBD patients shared fewer clonotypes than healthy twins did, especially with disease activity. Immunosuppressive treatment differences may have increased patient repertoire variability.

UMIs were attached via template switching, each with a 6-nucleotide sample barcode. Reanalyzing the 5' RACE reads, TCRdb keeps one entry per CDR3 protein, without DNA. The table for this sample gives some 170,000 distinct CDR3 sequences. The sample taken for sequencing was blood. The gene calls are TRBV20-1 and TRBJ2-3; TCRdb selects TRBD1, and the lack of DNA leaves this call unchecked. The receptor comes from a human donor with ulcerative colitis or Crohn's disease, or a healthy co-twin of an affected twin (not recorded which). The CDR3 sequence is CSGAGNTDTQYF.